A selection of T cell receptor beta chains follows, all from one sample in a study of human T cells and chemical hapten exposure. From the RACE reads, TCRdb called clonotypes with MiXCR, one entry per CDR3 protein. The sample has 120,000 to 150,000 distinct CDR3 sequences; about 12% are singletons. The material sequenced was whole blood, taken in connection with sensitization to the hapten diphenylcyclopropenone (DPC). Source of these receptors: a woman aged 50 to 60 with alopecia areata. Some clones in this sample may be carry-over from other donors' samples. The CDR3 runs from the conserved cysteine through the conserved F or W. D genes are given only for firm matches. A clone size is listed for some rows: how often the clone was seen (once, few, many), or a class if it is expanded.

TRBJ2-7	NA	TRBD2	TRBV20-1	TGCAGTGCTAGAGATGTATCACTAGCGGGAGGACTTTCCTACGAGCAGTACTTC	CSARDVSLAGGLSYEQYF
TRBJ2-3	many	TRBD2	TRBV12-3/TRBV12-4	TGTGCCAGCAGATTTCGACTAGCGGGAATCGATACGCAGTATTTT	CASRFRLAGIDTQYF
TRBJ1-4	NA	NA	TRBV20-1	TGCAGTGCTAGCAGGGTTGGAGAAAAACTGTTTTTT	CSASRVGEKLFF
TRBJ1-2	many	NA	TRBV4-2	TGTGCCAGCAGCCAAGACCGGGGATTGGATGGCTACACCTTC	CASSQDRGLDGYTF
TRBJ2-4	NA	NA	TRBV14	TGTGCCAGCAGCCAAGCAGGGCTGGCCAAAAACATTCAGTACTTC	CASSQAGLAKNIQYF
TRBJ1-4	few	TRBD1	TRBV28	TGTGCCAGCAGTTCCCCGGGACAGGGGAAAGAAAAACTGTTTTTT	CASSSPGQGKEKLFF
TRBJ1-2	NA	NA	TRBV3-1	TGTGCCAGCAGCCAAGTATCCTATGGCTACACCTTC	CASSQVSYGYTF
TRBJ2-4	NA	TRBD2	TRBV20-1	TGCAGTGCGCAGCGGGAGGGCCGAGGAAACATTCAGTACTTC	CSAQREGRGNIQYF
TRBJ1-1	NA	NA	TRBV25-1	TGTGCCAGCAGTGAATCCCCCCGACAGAGCCTGAACACTGAAGCTTTCTTT	CASSESPRQSLNTEAFF
TRBJ1-1	NA	NA	TRBV4-2	TGTGCCAGCAGCCAAGATGGTAAGAAGAACACTGAAGCTTTCTTT	CASSQDGKKNTEAFF
TRBJ2-3	few	NA	TRBV28	TGTGCTATTATGGGGCTCAGCACAGATACGCAGTATTTT	CAIMGLSTDTQYF
TRBJ2-6	NA	NA	TRBV19	TGTGCCAGTAGTTTCAAAGAAACTGGGGCCAACGTCCTGACTTTC	CASSFKETGANVLTF
TRBJ2-5	NA	NA	TRBV6-2/TRBV6-3	TGTGCCAGCAGACCTAGCGTCGGCGCCCAAGAGACCCAGTACTTC	CASRPSVGAQETQYF
TRBJ2-1	few	TRBD1	TRBV7-9	TGTGCCAGCAGCACCGGGACAGGGGCCCTCCTGGACAATGAGCAGTTCTTC	CASSTGTGALLDNEQFF
TRBJ1-2	few	NA	TRBV19	TGTGCCAGTAGCCCCCGAGGAGAGGCCCGATCGGGTGGCTACACCTTC	CASSPRGEARSGGYTF
TRBJ2-1	NA	TRBD2	TRBV9	TGTGCCAGCAGCGTATTGGCTAGCGGGAGTAACAATGAGCAGTTCTTC	CASSVLASGSNNEQFF
TRBJ1-2	many	TRBD1	TRBV12-3/TRBV12-4	TGTGCCAGCAGTTTACTCGGACAGGTCAACTATGGCTACACCTTC	CASSLLGQVNYGYTF
TRBJ2-7	many	NA	TRBV18	TGTGCCAGCTCACCACGTGCCACGTCTGGGGAGCAGTACTTC	CASSPRATSGEQYF
TRBJ1-6	many	NA	TRBV30	TGTGCCTGGAGTGTGACAGTACGACGGGGGGTACTGGATTCACCCCTCCACTTT	CAWSVTVRRGVLDSPLHF
TRBJ2-7	NA	TRBD1	TRBV5-1	TGCGCCAGCAGCTCCGGGACAGCCGAATCGGAGCAGTACTTC	CASSSGTAESEQYF
TRBJ2-5	NA	NA	TRBV3-1	TGTGCCAGCAGCCGCCTCATGGAAGAGACCCAGTACTTC	CASSRLMEETQYF
TRBJ2-7	NA	TRBD1	TRBV28	TGTGCCAGCAGTCCTGACAGGGTGGGGCGCTCCGAGCGGTACTTC	CASSPDRVGRSERYF
TRBJ2-7	NA	NA	TRBV20-1	TGCAGTGCTCGAAGGGGGTCCCATGAGTACGAGCAGTACTTC	CSARRGSHEYEQYF
TRBJ2-1	few	TRBD2	TRBV7-2	TGTGCCAGCAGCTCCCGGACTAGATACGAGCAGTTCTTC	CASSSRTRYEQFF
TRBJ2-7	NA	NA	TRBV15	TGTGCCACCAGCAGGACCCGGGTCCTCGGGTACGAGCAGTACTTC	CATSRTRVLGYEQYF
TRBJ2-7	few	TRBD1	TRBV7-9	TGTGCCAGCAGCTTGGGACAGGCGGGATACGAGCAGTACTTC	CASSLGQAGYEQYF
TRBJ2-5	few	TRBD2	TRBV9	TGTGCCAGCAGCGTAGTAGGGACTAGCGGGACGGAGACCCAGTACTTC	CASSVVGTSGTETQYF
TRBJ2-7	many	NA	TRBV5-1	TGCGCCAGCAGCGAACAGGGTTACGAGCAGTACTTC	CASSEQGYEQYF
TRBJ2-2	many	NA	TRBV7-2	TGTGCCAGCAGCCCTACCCGGGCTACCGGGGAGCTGTTTTTT	CASSPTRATGELFF
TRBJ2-3	NA	NA	TRBV2	TGTGCCAGCAGTCCAAGCGGAGTGACATCAGATACGCAGTATTTT	CASSPSGVTSDTQYF
TRBJ2-3	many	TRBD1	TRBV9	TGTGCCAGCAGCGCTATAGGGGGCAGAGCCACAGATACGCAGTATTTT	CASSAIGGRATDTQYF
TRBJ2-1	NA	NA	TRBV20-1	TGCAGTGCTAGCGGCCGCTACAATGAGCAGTTCTTC	CSASGRYNEQFF
TRBJ2-5	NA	TRBD2	TRBV3-1	TGTGCCAGCAGCCAGCGGGGGGCTGGAGAGACCCAGTACTTC	CASSQRGAGETQYF
TRBJ2-7	few	TRBD2	TRBV30	TGTGCCTGGGATGCGGGGGGCGCATGGTACGAGCAGTACTTC	CAWDAGGAWYEQYF
TRBJ2-5	few	NA	TRBV7-2	TGTGCCAGCAGCTCAAGGACAGCCCTCCGGGAGACCCAGTACTTC	CASSSRTALRETQYF
TRBJ2-7	many	TRBD2	TRBV4-2	TGTGCCAGCAGCCAAGATCTAGCGGGAGATATCTACGAGCAGTACTTC	CASSQDLAGDIYEQYF
TRBJ2-2	once	NA	TRBV5-1	TGCGCCAGCACCGGGACCCAAAACACCGGGGAGCTGTTTTTT	CASTGTQNTGELFF
TRBJ2-1	NA	TRBD2	TRBV12-5	TGTGCTAGTGGCCGGACTAGCGGGAACAACTACAATGAGCAGTTCTTC	CASGRTSGNNYNEQFF
TRBJ2-5	NA	NA	TRBV29-1	TGCAGCGTTGCGCAGGGGGGGGTCCAAGAGACCCAGTACTTC	CSVAQGGVQETQYF
TRBJ2-7	NA	NA	TRBV5-6	TGTGCCAGCAGCTTGGGCTTCGACGAGCAGTACTTC	CASSLGFDEQYF
TRBJ2-3	NA	NA	TRBV12-3/TRBV12-4	TGTGCCAGCAGTTTATCCCCCTTAGACGCAGATACGCAGTATTTT	CASSLSPLDADTQYF
TRBJ1-1	few	NA	TRBV10-1	TGCGCCAGCAGGAAGGACGGAAACACTGAAGCTTTCTTT	CASRKDGNTEAFF
TRBJ2-7	few	TRBD1	TRBV3-1	TGTGCCAGCAGTCCTCGAGGGACAGGGGCCGGCGAGCAGTACTTC	CASSPRGTGAGEQYF
TRBJ1-1	NA	NA	TRBV7-6	TGTGCCAGCAGCTCACAGGGTTCCACTGAAGCTTTCTTT	CASSSQGSTEAFF
TRBJ2-7	NA	TRBD1	TRBV10-1	TGCGCCAGCAGTGAGTCCGGGACAGACCCTACGATGCAGTACTTC	CASSESGTDPTMQYF
TRBJ2-1	few	TRBD2	TRBV5-4	TGTGCCAGCAGCCCACCCCTAGCGGGGGGGAATGAGCAGTTCTTC	CASSPPLAGGNEQFF
TRBJ2-2	NA	TRBD2	TRBV6-6	TGTGCCAGCAGTTACTCGAATGCGGGAGGGTCGGTCACCGGGGAGCTGTTTTTT	CASSYSNAGGSVTGELFF
TRBJ2-5	few	NA	TRBV6-2/TRBV6-3	TGTGCCAGCAGTACAGGGTTCGAGACCCAGTACTTC	CASSTGFETQYF
TRBJ1-1	NA	TRBD1	TRBV12-5	TGTGCTAGTGGTTTGGACTACAGGGGGGCTTTCTTT	CASGLDYRGAFF
TRBJ1-1	NA	TRBD1	TRBV25-1	TGTGCCAGCAGCCCCAGGGGGGGCGGTGAAGCTTTCTTT	CASSPRGGGEAFF
TRBJ2-5	NA	NA	TRBV20-1	TGCAGTGCTAGAGCCGGCGGCGGGATTAGTGGGGCCCAGTACTTC	CSARAGGGISGAQYF
TRBJ2-1	NA	NA	TRBV5-1	TGCGCCAGCCGTAGCGGTGGGGCCTACAATGAGCAGTTCTTC	CASRSGGAYNEQFF
TRBJ2-7	few	NA	TRBV5-1	TGCGCCAGCAGACCTACAGGGTTTGGGAGCTCCTACGAGCAGTACTTC	CASRPTGFGSSYEQYF
TRBJ1-1	NA	NA	TRBV3-1	TGTGCCAGCAGCCAAGCCCCGGACAGTATGAACACTGAAGCTTTCTTT	CASSQAPDSMNTEAFF
TRBJ2-2	many	TRBD1	TRBV5-4	TGTGCCAGCAGCCGACAGGGGCGGACCGGGGAGCTGTTTTTT	CASSRQGRTGELFF